This T cell receptor (beta chain) is drawn from a study of T-cell reconstitution after alpha-beta-depleted transplantation in children. Regarding the study as a whole: Reportedly, roughly two months post-transplant, alpha-beta T cells arose from several hundred expanded graft clones. Surviving recipient T cells and thymic progenitors produced the high day-60 TCRbeta diversity seen in some patients.

Unique molecular identifiers tagged the TCRbeta library. A single record per CDR3 protein comes from TCRdb applying MiXCR to the PCR reads. Among 780,000 or so distinct CDR3 sequences listed, 16% were seen once. This clonotype has a handful of counts. The antigen is undetermined. The TCR comes from a male patient aged 10 to 17 who had a stem cell transplant for acute lymphoblastic leukemia, so the T cells may come from the graft donor. Sequencing used PBMCs, mostly from graft donor cells, obtained 360 days after TCRalphabeta/CD19-depleted stem cell transplant.

CDR3 sequence (DNA): TGTGCCAGCAGCTCAGGGGTCCGGTCTGGAAACACCATATATTTT. As protein: CASSSGVRSGNTIYF. The chain recombines TRBV11-2 with TRBJ1-3; D may be TRBD1 (6 bases). CDR3 size: 15 residues. The V gene's germline CDR1 is SGHAT and CDR2 FQNNGV. V was shortened by 4 bases and J by 1 base, with 11 bases between the two germline ends. The full variable domain, its missing parts supplied by reference TRBV11-2 and TRBJ1-3, is EAGVAQSPRYKIIEKRQSVAFWCNPISGHATLYWYQQILGQGPKLLIQFQNNGVVDDSQLPKDRFSAERLKGVDSTLKIQPAKLEDSAVYLCASSSGVRSGNTIYFGEGSWLTVV.